These 14 T cell receptor beta chains came from one sample sequenced in a study of patients and donors after allogeneic stem cell transplantation. TCRdb re-called the RT-PCR reads through MiXCR, storing one row per CDR3 protein. The table has fewer than 250,000 distinct CDR3 sequences, 11% to 15% seen once; the top ten hold roughly 11%. The specimen was blood, either unsorted or a sorted T cell fraction (not recorded which). The receptor source for this set is a human donor who was either an allogeneic HSCT recipient or a stem cell or donor lymphocyte infusion donor (not recorded which). It is not recorded whose cells these are; they may come from a transplant donor.

This clonotype was picked up a small number of times. The CDR3 bases are TGTGCCAGCAGCTTGGAGTCTACCGGACGGGTGGGGACTGAAGCTTTCTTT. Residues: CASSLESTGRVGTEAFF. The chain carries TRBV5-4 and TRBJ1-1, with D uncertain. The V end lost 0 bases, the J end lost 5 bases, and 20 bases lay between the germline ends. The CDR3 spans 17 residues. Germline CDR1 reads SGHNT; CDR2 reads YYREEE (reference sequence).

The rearrangement links TRBV24-1 to TRBJ2-5; the D is unclear. This CDR3 region has 13 residues. V lost 4 bases, J lost 5 bases, and 10 bases lay in between. In germline, CDR1 is KGHDR, CDR2 SFDVKD. The CDR3 sequence is CATSEGIMETQYF. CDR3 sequence (DNA): TGTGCCACCAGTGAAGGGATTATGGAGACCCAGTACTTC.

J is TRBJ1-6 and V is TRBV2; D perhaps matches TRBD1 (5 bases). The CDR3 covers 12 residues. V lost 8 bases and J 7 bases, leaving 9 bases between the germline ends. Germline CDR1 SNHLY, CDR2 FYNNEI. The CDR3 loop reads CASQGENSPLHF. CDR3 sequence (DNA): TGTGCCAGCCAGGGAGAAAATTCACCCCTCCACTTT. The full variable domain, rest sourced from reference TRBV2 and TRBJ1-6, is EPEVTQTPSHQVTQMGQEVILRCVPISNHLYFYWYRQILGQKVEFLVSFYNNEISEKSEIFDDQFSVERPDGSNFTLKIRSTKLEDSAMYFCASQGENSPLHFGNGTRLTVT.

This clonotype was counted between two and nine times. The chain links TRBV3-1 to TRBJ1-2; no clear D gene. The ends were cut back, 3 bases at V and 6 bases at J, with 11 bases in the middle. The CDR3 contains 13 residues. Looked up from germline, CDR1 is LGHDT and CDR2 is YNNKEL (reference sequence). The CDR3 loop is CASSHRASDGYTF. The CDR3 DNA reads as TGTGCCAGCAGCCACCGGGCCTCGGATGGCTACACCTTC.

The chain joins TRBV6-1 to TRBJ2-7; maybe TRBD1 (5 bases). V was cut by 5 bases and J by 0 bases, with 23 bases left in between. The CDR3 consists of 18 residues. Germline CDR1 and CDR2: MNHNS and SASEGT. The CDR3 region is CASSQRPKGASSSYEQYF. Here the CDR3 DNA reads TGTGCCAGCAGTCAACGCCCGAAAGGGGCCTCTAGCTCCTACGAGCAGTACTTC.

Only a few counts were recorded for this clonotype. The genes are TRBV20-1 and TRBJ2-3; 7 bases match TRBD2. The junction had 9 bases not matched to a gene; V was cut back by 5 bases and J by 4 bases. The CDR3 length is 14 residues. Germline V gene data show CDR1 as DFQATT and CDR2 as SNEGSKA (reference sequence). The CDR3 loop reads CSAPREGLADTQYF. The CDR3 DNA follows: TGCAGTGCTCCCAGGGAGGGCCTCGCAGATACGCAGTATTTT.

This clonotype came up many times. The chain uses TRBV2 and TRBJ1-5; maybe TRBD1 (6 bases). This CDR3 is 13 amino acids long. The germline V gene encodes CDR1 SNHLY and CDR2 FYNNEI. The germline V and J ends were trimmed by 7 bases and 12 bases, with 19 bases remaining between them. Here the CDR3 DNA reads TGTGCCAGCACAGTGAGGGGGTGGCAGGACCAGCATTTT. Residues: CASTVRGWQDQHF.

Many counts were recorded for this clonotype. The chain uses TRBV7-9 and TRBJ1-2; D is uncertain. The CDR3 sequence is 12 residues long. The V end was cut by 3 bases, the J end by 8 bases, with 10 bases between. Germline CDR1 and CDR2: SEHNR and FQNEAQ (reference sequence). The CDR3 loop is CASSLEQRGYTF. DNA of the CDR3: TGTGCCAGCAGCTTGGAACAGCGGGGCTACACCTTC.

The chain is built from TRBV20-1 and TRBJ2-1, with D possibly matching TRBD2 (5 bases). CDR3 length equals 16 residues. Germline lookup yields CDR1 DFQATT and CDR2 SNEGSKA (reference sequence). Trimming stripped 1 base from V and 6 bases from J, with 19 bases between. The CDR3 is CSARGRPRGLGNEQFF. In DNA form, the CDR3 reads TGCAGTGCTAGAGGCCGCCCCCGGGGATTGGGCAATGAGCAGTTCTTC.

This chain connects TRBV6-1 to TRBJ2-7; TRBD2 aligns across 11 bases. The V gene end was trimmed by 6 bases and the J gene end by 2 bases; junction bases not matched to a gene: 6. Germline CDR1 and CDR2: MNHNS and SASEGT. This CDR3 comprises 15 residues. CDR3 coding DNA: TGTGCCAGCAGCTCACTAGCGGGGGCCACCTACGAGCAGTACTTC. This encodes CASSSLAGATYEQYF.

Ten or more counts support this clonotype. The chain carries TRBV5-1 and TRBJ2-5; D might be TRBD2 (6 bases). The CDR3 is 15 residues long. Germline lookup yields CDR1 SGHRS and CDR2 YFSETQ. With 1 base removed from V and 4 bases from J, the gap between germline ends came to 14 bases. This CDR3 is CASSLYGGMRETQYF. Written as DNA, the CDR3 is TGCGCCAGCAGCTTGTATGGGGGGATGAGAGAGACCCAGTACTTC.

This sequence joins TRBV7-2 and TRBJ1-4, with a tentative D call TRBD1 (6 bases). There are 18 residues in the CDR3. Germline V gene data show CDR1 as SGHTA and CDR2 as FQGNSA. The germline V and J ends were trimmed by 0 bases and 0 bases, with 14 bases remaining between them. The CDR3 loop reads CASSLAQGWASTNEKLFF. Here the CDR3 DNA reads TGTGCCAGCAGCTTAGCGCAGGGGTGGGCCTCAACTAATGAAAAACTGTTTTTT.

This clonotype was recorded a few times. This chain connects TRBV5-6 to TRBJ2-5; TRBD2 agrees at 8 bases. The CDR3 spans 15 residues. V gave up 0 bases and J gave up 3 bases; unmatched junction bases: 4. Germline V CDR1 and CDR2: SGHDT, YYEEEE. The CDR3 here is CASSLGLAGKETQYF. The DNA for the CDR3 is TGTGCCAGCAGCTTGGGGCTAGCGGGCAAAGAGACCCAGTACTTC.

This clonotype was detected a few times. In DNA form, the CDR3 reads TGTGCCAGCTCCCCAGGGGGACAGAGAGGTGAAAAACTGTTTTTT. Translating gives CASSPGGQRGEKLFF. The chain employs TRBV18 and TRBJ1-4; 7 bases fit TRBD1. The germline gives CDR1 KGHSH, CDR2 LQKENI. After removal of 6 bases from V and 7 bases from J, the junction contained 11 bases not matched to a gene. The CDR3 length is 15 residues.